This T cell receptor beta chain originates from a study of blood T cell repertoires in COVID-19. Looked up from germline, CDR1 is KGHSH and CDR2 is LQKENI. Trimming removed 3 bases from V and 3 bases from J, with 11 bases in between. This CDR3 has 14 residues. Data came from immunoSEQ multiplex PCR; TCRdb stores just in-frame clones and leaves some out. The sample has roughly 440,000 clones; more than 70% are singletons. Sequenced input: peripheral blood. The gene calls are TRBV18 and TRBJ1-1; D remains ambiguous. The clonotype originates from a woman between 45 and 60 years old with COVID-19, enrolled during active disease. CDR3 protein: CASSPRVGDTEAFF. The CDR3 DNA follows: TGTGCCAGCTCACCCCGCGTCGGGGACACTGAAGCTTTCTTT.